A selection of T cell receptor beta chains follows, all from one sample in a study of blood T cell repertoires in COVID-19. Here immunoSEQ multiplex PCR was the method, and the copy in TCRdb shows in-frame clones only, minus some. Of about 99,000 clones in the sample, about 80% are singletons; the top ten hold approximately 3.4%. Sample: peripheral blood. The receptors shown here come from an elderly woman with active or convalescent COVID-19. Each CDR3 is given without its conserved first and last residue.

TRBV2 ASGRDTQNSPLH
TRBV5-4 ASSTWTGGMNTEAF
TRBV27 ASSFHRLAGVPDTQY
TRBV6-2/TRBV6-3 ASSYTDRGQETQY
TRBV5-1 ASSFTGHSSYEQY
TRBV9 ASSVAGGGDREVYGTNEKLF
TRBV19 ASSIGDQNTEAF
TRBV27 ASSLTRGPGNQPQH
TRBV2 ASSASGTQGSGELF
TRBV6-1 ASSESLLGLPQH
TRBV5-8 ASSLRQKSTDTQY
TRBV5-1 ASSLSSGVTEAF
TRBV7-8 ASRLGGSGNYGYT
TRBV25-1 ASSAPGGGQETQY
TRBV5-8 ASSLVRYTGELF
TRBV9 ASSFRQDRNSPLH
TRBV7-2 ASNPQGRDRAF
TRBV19 ASILPAGGRDEQF
TRBV3-1/TRBV3-2 ASRSTDMNTEAF
TRBV7-3 ASSLTGPGDTIY
TRBV28 ASSWGTGGGQKY
TRBV5-4 ASSFGTSSGETQY
TRBV19 ASSIDGANYGYT
TRBV4-1 ASSLGTSGYEQY
TRBV2 ASSGTGIRQPQH
TRBV23-1 ASSQSFHRTDSGNTIY
TRBV19 ASSTGNGNNSPLH
TRBV6-2/TRBV6-3 ASSSGTSGPLSSEQF
TRBV19 ATCKNTEAF
TRBV27 ASSTTGRDYGYT
TRBV7-3 ASSSPDNDNEQF
TRBV6-2/TRBV6-3 ASSFTGGGTDTQY
TRBV3-1/TRBV3-2 ASSPPGTVPDNV
TRBV5-6 ASSASGGLYGYT
TRBV5-1 ASSRRGWTMYNEQF
TRBV5-6 ASSFLSGNEQF
TRBV5-5 ASSWGDRPNYGYT
TRBV28 ASSNYGVRGYT